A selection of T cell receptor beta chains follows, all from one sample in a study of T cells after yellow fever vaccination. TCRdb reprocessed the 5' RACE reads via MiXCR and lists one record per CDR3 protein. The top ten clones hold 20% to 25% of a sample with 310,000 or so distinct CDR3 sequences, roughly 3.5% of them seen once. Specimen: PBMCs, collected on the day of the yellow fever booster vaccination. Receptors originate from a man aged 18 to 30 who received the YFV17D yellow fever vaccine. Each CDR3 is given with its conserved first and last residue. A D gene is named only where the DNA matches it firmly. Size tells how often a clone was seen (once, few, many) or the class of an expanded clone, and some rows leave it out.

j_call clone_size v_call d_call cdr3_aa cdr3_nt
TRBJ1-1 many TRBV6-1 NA CASNPTANTEAFF TGTGCCAGCAACCCGACAGCGAACACTGAAGCTTTCTTT
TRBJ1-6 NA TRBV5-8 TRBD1 CASSWPGGSNSPLHF TGTGCCAGCAGCTGGCCAGGGGGTTCTAATTCACCCCTCCACTTT
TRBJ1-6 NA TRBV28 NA CASLPGEDPYSPLHF TGTGCCAGCCTTCCCGGGGAGGACCCTTATTCACCCCTCCACTTT
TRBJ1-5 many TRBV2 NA CASSERDQPQHF TGTGCCAGCAGTGAACGTGATCAGCCCCAGCATTTT
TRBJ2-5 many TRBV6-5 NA CASRPWTSPQETQYF TGTGCCAGCAGACCCTGGACGTCCCCCCAAGAGACCCAGTACTTC
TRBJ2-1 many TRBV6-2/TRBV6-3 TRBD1 CASIQGQGYNEQFF TGTGCCAGCATCCAGGGACAGGGCTACAATGAGCAGTTCTTC
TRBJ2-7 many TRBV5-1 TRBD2 CASSPSGSSYEQYF TGCGCCAGCAGCCCTAGCGGGAGCTCCTACGAGCAGTACTTC
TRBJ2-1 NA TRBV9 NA CASSVDEGGPRNSYNEQFF TGTGCCAGCAGCGTAGATGAGGGGGGGCCCAGGAACTCCTACAATGAGCAGTTCTTC
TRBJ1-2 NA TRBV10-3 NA CAISGSNYGYTF TGTGCCATCAGTGGCAGCAACTATGGCTACACCTTC
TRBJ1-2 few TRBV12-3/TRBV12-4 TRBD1 CASSTGGAYSYGYTF TGTGCCAGCAGTACAGGGGGGGCATACAGTTATGGCTACACCTTC
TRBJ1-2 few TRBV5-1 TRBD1 CASSGGQGGYGYTF TGCGCCAGCAGCGGGGGACAGGGCGGCTATGGCTACACCTTC
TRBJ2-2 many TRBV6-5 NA CASRYGNTGELFF TGTGCCAGCCGTTATGGGAACACCGGGGAGCTGTTTTTT
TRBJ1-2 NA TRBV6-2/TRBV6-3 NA CASSSFPFPRTDHYGYTF TGTGCCAGCAGTTCCTTTCCCTTCCCCCGGACGGACCACTATGGCTACACCTTC
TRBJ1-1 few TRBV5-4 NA CASSQTGMNTEAFF TGTGCCAGCAGCCAGACAGGAATGAACACTGAAGCTTTCTTT
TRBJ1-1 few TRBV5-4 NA CASSRGTRMNTEAFF TGTGCCAGCAGCCGCGGAACCAGGATGAACACTGAAGCTTTCTTT
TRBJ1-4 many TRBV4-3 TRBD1 CASSQEGPGQGNDEKLFF TGCGCCAGCAGCCAAGAAGGACCGGGACAGGGGAATGATGAAAAACTGTTTTTT
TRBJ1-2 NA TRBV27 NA CASRTGTYGYTF TGTGCCAGCAGGACCGGGACGTATGGCTACACCTTC
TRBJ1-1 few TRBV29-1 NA CSVEGLLNTEAFF TGCAGCGTTGAGGGCCTTTTGAACACTGAAGCTTTCTTT
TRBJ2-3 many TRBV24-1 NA CATSDSLETGTDTQYF TGTGCCACCAGTGATTCCCTGGAAACAGGCACAGATACGCAGTATTTT
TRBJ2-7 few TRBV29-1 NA CSVVGVGISSYEQYF TGCAGCGTTGTGGGAGTGGGGATTAGCTCCTACGAGCAGTACTTC
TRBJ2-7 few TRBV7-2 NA CASSPQGGAPYEQYF TGTGCCAGCAGCCCGCAGGGGGGAGCGCCCTACGAGCAGTACTTC
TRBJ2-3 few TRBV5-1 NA CASSLGPLATSTDTQYF TGCGCCAGCAGCTTGGGACCTCTAGCGACTAGCACAGATACGCAGTATTTT
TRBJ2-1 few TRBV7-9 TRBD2 CATPGGGLARLWKDNEQFF TGTGCCACCCCGGGGGGTGGACTAGCAAGGTTGTGGAAAGACAATGAGCAGTTCTTC
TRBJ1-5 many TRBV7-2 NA CASSLQGDHNQPQHF TGTGCCAGCAGCTTACAAGGGGATCACAATCAGCCCCAGCATTTT
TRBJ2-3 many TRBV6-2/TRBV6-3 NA CASSYYRGRTDTQYF TGTGCCAGCAGTTACTATCGGGGCAGAACAGATACGCAGTATTTT
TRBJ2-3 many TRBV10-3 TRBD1 CAISRTGDTDTQYF TGTGCCATCAGCCGGACAGGGGACACAGATACGCAGTATTTT
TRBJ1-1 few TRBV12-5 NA CASGLVSGTNTEAFF TGTGCTAGTGGTTTGGTTTCGGGGACGAACACTGAAGCTTTCTTT
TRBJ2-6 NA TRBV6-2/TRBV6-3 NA CASSYIRTAMRANVLTF TGTGCCAGCAGTTACATCAGGACCGCCATGCGGGCCAACGTCCTGACTTTC
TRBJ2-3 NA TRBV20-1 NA CSATEDTDTQYF TGCAGTGCTACCGAGGACACAGATACGCAGTATTTT
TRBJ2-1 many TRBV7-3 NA CASSLVRRGPNEQFF TGTGCCAGCAGCCTGGTGCGGCGGGGACCCAATGAGCAGTTCTTC
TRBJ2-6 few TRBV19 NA CASSFQAGANVLTF TGTGCCAGTAGTTTCCAGGCTGGGGCCAACGTCCTGACTTTC
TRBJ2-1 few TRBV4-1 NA CASSRLDIQYNEQFF TGCGCCAGCAGCCGCCTGGACATTCAATACAATGAGCAGTTCTTC
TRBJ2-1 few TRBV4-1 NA CASSQERTRATYNEQFF TGCGCCAGCAGCCAAGAAAGGACAAGAGCCACCTACAATGAGCAGTTCTTC
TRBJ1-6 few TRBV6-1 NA CASSEDAEGYEPTYNSPLHF TGTGCCAGCAGTGAAGATGCGGAGGGGTACGAACCTACGTATAATTCACCCCTCCACTTT
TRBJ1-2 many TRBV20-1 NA CRPDGGRDGYTF TGCAGGCCGGACGGGGGCAGGGATGGCTACACCTTC
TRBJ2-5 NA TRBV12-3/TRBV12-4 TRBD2 CASSYSALGSGVETQYF TGTGCCAGCAGTTATTCCGCGCTGGGTAGCGGGGTGGAGACCCAGTACTTC
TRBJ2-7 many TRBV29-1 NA CSVVGYEQYF TGCAGCGTTGTAGGTTACGAGCAGTACTTC
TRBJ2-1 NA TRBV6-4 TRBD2 CASSHLAGERVDEQFF TGTGCCAGCAGTCACTTAGCGGGGGAACGTGTAGATGAGCAGTTCTTC
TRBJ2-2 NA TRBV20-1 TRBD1 CSARKTGVGGELFF TGCAGTGCTAGGAAGACAGGGGTTGGCGGGGAGCTGTTTTTT
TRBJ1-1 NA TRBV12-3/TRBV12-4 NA CASSLLSPGLDTEAFF TGTGCCAGCAGCCTCCTCTCCCCGGGGCTGGACACTGAAGCTTTCTTT
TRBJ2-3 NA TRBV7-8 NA CASSSPRGAGRDTQYF TGTGCCAGCAGCTCCCCGAGGGGGGCAGGCAGGGATACGCAGTATTTT
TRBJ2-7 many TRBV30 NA CAWSTSSEQYF TGTGCCTGGAGTACGTCCAGCGAGCAGTACTTC
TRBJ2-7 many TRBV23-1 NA CASSPLTGHYEQYF TGCGCCAGCAGTCCGTTGACAGGCCACTACGAGCAGTACTTC
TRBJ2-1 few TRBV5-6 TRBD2 CASSLGGLPSYNEQFF TGTGCCAGCAGCTTGGGGGGACTACCCTCCTACAATGAGCAGTTCTTC
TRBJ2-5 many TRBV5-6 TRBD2 CASRSTSGGWGTQYF TGTGCCAGCAGGTCAACTAGCGGGGGCTGGGGGACCCAGTACTTC